A single sample is the source of the 32 T cell receptor beta chains below, sequenced in a study of shared clonotypes between healthy human individuals. TCRdb keeps only in-frame clones here, not all; method: immunoSEQ multiplex PCR. The sample lists about 450,000 clones; around 75% were seen once. The sequenced sample consisted of PBMCs. These receptors came from a woman in her thirties or forties in good health. Some clones in this sample may be carry-over from other donors' samples.

This clone appeared once. This chain links TRBV18 with TRBJ2-5; TRBD1 aligns across 8 bases. Germline loops: CDR1 KGHSH, CDR2 LQKENI. V dropped 4 bases and J dropped 3; count of bases not matched to a gene: 7. The CDR3 is 15 amino acids. Here the CDR3 reads CASSLFGQGEETQYF. The CDR3 region has the DNA TGTGCCAGCTCACTATTCGGACAGGGTGAAGAGACCCAGTACTTC. Based on the CDR3 plus reference TRBV18 and TRBJ2-5, the full variable domain is NAGVMQNPRHLVRRRGQEARLRCSPMKGHSHVYWYRQLPEEGLKFMVYLQKENIIDESGMPKERFSAEFPKEGPSILRIQQVVRGDSAAYFCASSLFGQGEETQYFGPGTRLLVL.

The chain is built from TRBV6-5 and TRBJ1-5, with 8 bases fitting TRBD1. Trimming took 6 bases from V and 6 from J; bases not matched to a gene: 10. Germline V gene sequence: CDR1 MNHEY, CDR2 SVGAGI. The CDR3 has 15 amino acids. CDR3 amino acids: CASSSRQGIGQPQHF. The CDR3 bases are TGTGCCAGCAGCTCCAGACAGGGGATTGGTCAGCCCCAGCATTTT.

Comments on this clone: A far larger clone is one base from this, pointing to a likely read error. CDR3 loop: CASSLINTEAFF. DNA for the CDR3: TGTGCCAGCAGCTTAATCAACACTGAAGCTTTCTTT. V is TRBV7-2 and J is TRBJ1-1; D not certain. V dropped 2 bases and J dropped 2 bases, with 3 bases sitting between them. CDR1 is SGHTA, CDR2 FQGNSA, per germline. The CDR3 consists of 12 residues.

The gene calls are TRBV28 and TRBJ2-2; maybe TRBD1 (6 bases). Per germline, CDR1 MDHEN and CDR2 SYDVKM. This CDR3 contains 15 residues. Trimming left V 1 base short and J 1 base short, with 7 bases between. The CDR3 is CASSLFRGNTGELFF. CDR3 nucleotide sequence: TGTGCCAGCAGTTTATTCAGGGGGAACACCGGGGAGCTGTTTTTT.

The table lists this clone with a count of one. The chain is built from TRBV19 and TRBJ1-4; perhaps TRBD1 as D (5 bases). Looked up from germline, CDR1 is LNHDA and CDR2 is SQIVND (reference sequence). CDR3 length equals 13 residues. The germline V and J ends were trimmed by 2 bases and 6 bases, with 7 bases remaining between them. This CDR3 reads CASSIQGDEKLFF. The CDR3 DNA is TGTGCCAGTAGTATACAGGGTGATGAAAAACTGTTTTTT.

This clone has more than one count but fewer than ten. The CDR3 here is CAISEGGGPFF. Written as DNA, the CDR3 is TGTGCCATCAGTGAGGGCGGTGGGCCTTTCTTT. The chain employs TRBV10-3 and TRBJ1-1; D not resolved. Germline assignment: CDR1 ENHRY and CDR2 SYGVKD. This CDR3 comprises 11 residues. V gave up 2 bases and J gave up 12 bases, with 10 bases separating them.

This clone is a singleton in its sample. Other DNA variants within this sample encode the same CDR3. This chain connects TRBV5-1 to TRBJ2-5, with D maybe TRBD1 (6 bases). The CDR3 loop spans 13 amino acids. V was cut by 0 bases and J by 5 bases, with 8 bases left in between. Germline V CDR1 and CDR2: SGHRS, YFSETQ. CDR3 bases: TGCGCCAGCAGCTTGGACAGGGTCGAGACCCAGTACTTC. This translates into CASSLDRVETQYF.

The genes are TRBV11-2 and TRBJ2-7; 10 nucleotides agree with TRBD2. The germline CDR1 and CDR2 sequences are SGHAT and FQNNGV. V was pared by 2 bases and J by 0 bases, with 7 bases of the junction left unmatched. This CDR3 region has 17 residues. The CDR3 DNA reads TGTGCCAGCAGCTTAAGGGCTAGCGGGAGCAGCTCCTACGAGCAGTACTTC. This sequence encodes CASSLRASGSSSYEQYF.

The chain employs TRBV18 and TRBJ1-1; 9 positions agree with TRBD1. The CDR3 has 17 amino acids. Germline CDR1 and CDR2: KGHSH and LQKENI. Trimming took 3 bases from V and 7 from J; bases not matched to a gene: 15. The CDR3, as DNA: TGTGCCAGCTCACCTAGGGGACAGGGAACCGCCACGGGTGAAGCTTTCTTT. Translated, it gives CASSPRGQGTATGEAFF.

V usage is TRBV30 and J usage is TRBJ2-3; 8 bases fit TRBD2. CDR3 length: 15 residues. Germline assignment: CDR1 GTSNPN and CDR2 SVGIG (reference sequence). Germline trimming cut 1 base from V and 3 bases from J; bases unmatched to any gene: 6. The CDR3 region is CAWSGSGAITDTQYF. The DNA for the CDR3 is TGTGCCTGGAGTGGTAGCGGGGCTATAACAGATACGCAGTATTTT.

This clone was picked up one time. This chain links TRBV21-1 with TRBJ2-7; the table calls TRBD1, which could not be checked here. TRBV21-1 is marked as a pseudogene. The length of the CDR3 is 14 residues. The CDR3 sequence: CASSTGDINYEQYF. CDR3 nucleotide sequence: TGTGCCAGCAGCACCGGGGACATAAACTACGAGCAGTACTTC.

The rearrangement uses TRBV5-1 and TRBJ2-2; 7 positions match TRBD2. The V and J ends lost 7 bases and 4 bases, in that order; junction bases with no gene match: 7. The CDR3 is 14 residues long. From germline, CDR1 is SGHRS and CDR2 YFSETQ. CDR3 coding DNA: TGCGCCAGCTGCCCCAGGGAGGGCACCGGGGAGCTGTTTTTT. It specifies CASCPREGTGELFF.

The CDR3 sequence is CASSFGTVNEQFF. As DNA, the CDR3 is TGTGCCAGCAGCTTTGGGACAGTGAATGAGCAGTTCTTC. The V and J genes are TRBV7-8 and TRBJ2-1, with 7 bases that match TRBD1. J lost 7 bases, V lost 3 bases, and 3 bases had no gene match. CDR3 size: 13 residues. Germline CDR1 SGHVS, CDR2 FQNEAQ.

The chain has TRBV2 and TRBJ2-3; 7 bases fit TRBD2. There are 14 residues in the CDR3. Germline CDR1 reads SNHLY; CDR2 reads FYNNEI. V lost 7 bases to trimming and J lost 0 bases; unmatched junction nucleotides: 4. The CDR3 protein is CASKVSGSTDTQYF. CDR3 DNA sequence: TGTGCCAGCAAGGTTAGCGGGAGCACAGATACGCAGTATTTT.

This sequence joins TRBV27 and TRBJ1-4, with D perhaps TRBD1 (5 bases). CDR3 length: 16 amino acids. V was trimmed by 2 bases and J by 0 bases, leaving 10 bases between them. The germline gives CDR1 MNHEY, CDR2 SMNVEV (reference sequence). The CDR3 here is CASSLLGTATNEKLFF. CDR3 DNA: TGTGCCAGCAGTTTACTGGGGACGGCAACTAATGAAAAACTGTTTTTT.

The J gene is TRBJ2-1, the V gene TRBV4-1; a possible D gene is TRBD1 (6 bases). The germline V gene encodes CDR1 MGHRA and CDR2 YSYEKL. V was clipped by 0 bases and J by 6 bases, with 15 bases between them. CDR3 length: 16 amino acids. The CDR3 reads CASSQDRGRGRNEQFF. DNA for the CDR3: TGCGCCAGCAGCCAAGATCGGGGCAGGGGACGCAATGAGCAGTTCTTC.

The gene calls are TRBV2 and TRBJ2-1, with 9 bases identical to TRBD2. Germline CDR1 reads SNHLY; CDR2 reads FYNNEI. V was pared by 2 bases and J by 5 bases, with 4 bases of the junction left unmatched. The CDR3 totals 15 residues. The CDR3 loop is CASSERLAVNNEQFF. The DNA for the CDR3 is TGTGCCAGCAGTGAACGACTAGCGGTAAACAATGAGCAGTTCTTC.

J is TRBJ1-1 and V is TRBV30; D is possibly TRBD1 (6 bases). This CDR3 has 15 amino acids. V was cut by 1 base and J by 3 bases, with 15 bases left in between. Germline assignment: CDR1 GTSNPN and CDR2 SVGIG (reference sequence). The CDR3 DNA is TGTGCCTGGAGTGGCCCGGGGGGCGCGGACACTGAAGCTTTCTTT. Residues: CAWSGPGGADTEAFF.

CDR3 sequence: CASSEVAGDMGEQYF. CDR3 DNA sequence: TGTGCCAGCAGCGAGGTAGCGGGAGATATGGGCGAGCAGTACTTC. The chain carries TRBV4-2 and TRBJ2-7; 9 bases are shared with TRBD2. V lost 5 bases, J lost 6 bases, and 11 bases stayed unmatched. The CDR3 totals 15 residues. Germline V gene data show CDR1 as LGHNA and CDR2 as YNFKEQ.

This clone was found a few times. The gene calls are TRBV30 and TRBJ1-1; TRBD1 is a possible D gene (5 bases). The germline V and J ends were trimmed by 0 bases and 5 bases, with 10 bases remaining between them. The V gene's germline CDR1 is GTSNPN and CDR2 SVGIG (reference sequence). CDR3 length: 13 residues. CDR3 loop: CAWSVFGGTEAFF. DNA for the CDR3: TGTGCCTGGAGTGTATTCGGGGGAACTGAAGCTTTCTTT.

The rearrangement links TRBV6-5 to TRBJ2-3; D may be TRBD2 (6 bases). The CDR3 is made up of 13 amino acids. V was cut by 5 bases and J by 11 bases, with 17 bases left in between. Germline assignment: CDR1 MNHEY and CDR2 SVGAGI. The CDR3 is CASSPLGLAKQYF. The CDR3 DNA follows: TGTGCCAGCAGTCCCCTTGGGCTAGCGAAGCAGTATTTT.

This clone has a single count. The V gene is TRBV15, the J gene TRBJ1-1; 10 nucleotides align to TRBD1. The CDR3 is made up of 16 amino acids. Germline V lookup: CDR1 LNHNV, CDR2 YYDKDF (reference sequence). The V and J ends lost 0 bases and 5 bases, in that order; junction bases with no gene match: 6. The CDR3 DNA reads as TGTGCCACCAGCAGAGATCGGGGACAGGGGTATACTGAAGCTTTCTTT. Protein: CATSRDRGQGYTEAFF.

The J gene is TRBJ2-7, the V gene TRBV5-4; D possibly corresponds to TRBD2 (6 bases). Germline V gives CDR1 SGHNT, CDR2 YYREEE (reference sequence). There are 11 residues in the CDR3. The V gene lost 4 bases and the J gene lost 9 bases, with 11 bases spanning the gap. The CDR3 DNA reads as TGTGCCAGCAGCGGGGCCGGGAGGCAGTACTTC. Protein sequence: CASSGAGRQYF.

The chain joins TRBV28 to TRBJ1-3; 7 bases align to TRBD1. The junction had 8 bases not matched to a gene; V was cut back by 5 bases and J by 4 bases. CDR1 and CDR2 (germline): MDHEN, SYDVKM. This CDR3 has 15 residues. CDR3 sequence reads: CASSTPTGLGNTIYF. The DNA for the CDR3 is TGTGCCAGCAGTACCCCGACAGGGTTGGGAAACACCATATATTTT.

This clone appeared once. This rearrangement joins TRBV2 to TRBJ1-3; 7 bases agree with TRBD1. Germline trimming cut 4 bases from V and 4 bases from J; bases unmatched to any gene: 4. The CDR3 spans 14 residues. CDR1 is SNHLY and CDR2 is FYNNEI in the germline V gene. CDR3: CASSAYRGGNTIYF. The CDR3 DNA is TGTGCCAGCAGTGCATACAGGGGAGGAAACACCATATATTTT.

The chain recombines TRBV27 with TRBJ2-7, with TRBD2 identical over 7 bases. The V gene end was trimmed by 6 bases and the J gene end by 2 bases; junction bases not matched to a gene: 22. Per the germline V gene, CDR1 is MNHEY and CDR2 is SMNVEV (reference sequence). This CDR3 region has 19 residues. The CDR3 DNA reads TGTGCCAGCAGCCCTGGGGGGGGAGACGAAATAAAAATAACCTACGAGCAGTACTTC. This codes for CASSPGGGDEIKITYEQYF.

Written as DNA, the CDR3 is TGCGCCAGCAGCTTGGTGGGGGACCTCCCCATCGGGGAGCTGTTTTTT. It translates to CASSLVGDLPIGELFF. The rearrangement joins TRBV5-1 to TRBJ2-2, with D possibly being TRBD1 or TRBD2 (5 bases each). Germline assignment: CDR1 SGHRS and CDR2 YFSETQ. The CDR3 loop spans 16 amino acids. Trimming stripped 0 bases from V and 7 bases from J, with 16 bases between.

A note on this clone: One end of the junction fails to match germline, which may point to a read error. In the same sample, other DNA sequences code for this CDR3. The rearrangement joins TRBV7-7 to TRBJ2-1; 15 bases are shared with TRBD2. Germline V CDR1 and CDR2: SSHAT, FNYEAQ (reference sequence). CDR3 length: 15 amino acids. CDR3 DNA: TGTGCTAGCAGCTTGGGACTAGCGGGAGGCAATGAGCAGTTCTTC. Protein product: CASSLGLAGGNEQFF.

CDR3 nucleotide sequence: TGTGCCACCGCGGACAGGGGGCTCACAGATACGCAGTATTTT. This sequence encodes CATADRGLTDTQYF. The chain has TRBV6-6 and TRBJ2-3; 11 bases match TRBD1. The V gene's germline CDR1 is MNHNY and CDR2 SVGAGI (reference sequence). This CDR3 is built from 14 residues. V trimming: 10 bases; J trimming: 2 bases; junction bases outside the gene matches: 5.

The V call is TRBV28, the J call TRBJ1-2; D unresolved. The CDR3 is made up of 13 amino acids. Trimming cost V 6 bases and J 4 bases, with 12 bases left between them. Germline CDR1 MDHEN, CDR2 SYDVKM. DNA of the CDR3: TGTGCCAGCAGCATCGGCAGCACCTATGGCTACACCTTC. Translated, it gives CASSIGSTYGYTF.

This clone has only a few counts. The genes are TRBV27 and TRBJ1-5, with D uncertain. Germline V CDR1 and CDR2: MNHEY, SMNVEV (reference sequence). Trimming shortened V by 3 bases and J by 1 base, and 4 bases separated the two germline ends. CDR3 length equals 13 residues. The CDR3 DNA reads TGTGCCAGCAGTTTGCAGAGCAATCAGCCCCAGCATTTT. Its protein product is CASSLQSNQPQHF.

Of note for this clone: Mismatch with germline at one junction end may stem from a read error. The chain carries TRBV6-1 and TRBJ2-7; possibly TRBD1 for D (6 bases). There are 14 residues in the CDR3. Germline CDR1 reads MNHNS; CDR2 reads SASEGT. The CDR3 loop reads CASREEQGFYEQYF. The CDR3, as DNA: TGTGCCAGCAGAGAAGAACAGGGTTTTTACGAGCAGTACTTC.